The 31 T cell receptor beta chains below come from one sample, sequenced in a study of Ad26.COV2.S vaccination and SARS-CoV-2 variants. The method was immunoSEQ multiplex PCR; TCRdb's version includes in-frame clones alone and lacks a portion of them. The table shows more than 300,000 clones, with roughly 91% occurring only once. The treatment was: 15 to 20 received Ad26.COV2.S at low or high dose, single or two shots; 5 received placebo; per-sample allocation not given. Sampling took place 63 days after the first vaccine or placebo injection. This material consisted of peripheral blood, taken in a trial of Ad26.COV2.S vaccine versus placebo. The source of these receptors is a person between 18 and 60 years old who received the Ad26.COV2.S COVID-19 vaccine or a placebo.

The DNA of the CDR3 is TGCGCCAGCAGCCCCCGCCGGAGGCCCTACAATGAGCAGTTCTTC. This encodes CASSPRRRPYNEQFF. This chain links TRBV5-1 with TRBJ2-1, with a weak D call TRBD2 (5 bases). V dropped 4 bases and J dropped 2 bases, with 13 bases sitting between them. The CDR3 is 15 amino acids. Germline V CDR1 and CDR2: SGHRS, YFSETQ.

A word on this clone: The junction departs from the called germline gene at one end, perhaps through a read error. This chain links TRBV5-1 with TRBJ2-7, with TRBD1 matching over 9 bases. Germline V gives CDR1 SGHRS, CDR2 YFSETQ. This CDR3 region has 14 residues. Here the CDR3 DNA reads TGCGCCAGCAGCTTGGGAGGGGTCCGGGACAGGGAAATCTTC. It translates to CASSLGGVRDREIF.

The V gene is TRBV6-1, the J gene TRBJ1-6; D call uncertain. The CDR3 contains 15 residues. The germline CDR1 and CDR2 sequences are MNHNS and SASEGT. Trimming removed 1 base from V and 10 bases from J, with 14 bases in between. The CDR3 here is CASSEDGGGFSPLHF. As DNA, the CDR3 is TGTGCCAGCAGTGAAGACGGTGGAGGGTTCTCACCCCTCCACTTT.

The chain uses TRBV24-1 and TRBJ1-6; D not resolved. The V and J ends lost 4 bases and 10 bases respectively, with 13 bases between them. This CDR3 has 14 amino acids. Germline V CDR1 and CDR2: KGHDR, SFDVKD. CDR3 amino acids: CATSEGIIRSPLHF. Here the CDR3 DNA reads TGTGCCACCAGTGAGGGGATAATTCGGTCACCCCTCCACTTT.

The chain joins TRBV18 to TRBJ2-7, with 7 nucleotides matching TRBD1. The CDR3 extends over 12 amino acids. The V gene end was trimmed by 3 bases and the J gene end by 5 bases; junction bases not matched to a gene: 1. Germline values: CDR1 KGHSH, CDR2 LQKENI. CDR3 bases: TGTGCCAGCTCACCGCAGGGGGACGAGCAGTACTTC. This translates into CASSPQGDEQYF. Variable domain in full (rest from reference TRBV18 and TRBJ2-7): NAGVMQNPRHLVRRRGQEARLRCSPMKGHSHVYWYRQLPEEGLKFMVYLQKENIIDESGMPKERFSAEFPKEGPSILRIQQVVRGDSAAYFCASSPQGDEQYFGPGTRLTVT.

The J gene is TRBJ2-7, the V gene TRBV2; 9 bases are shared with TRBD2. The germline V gene encodes CDR1 SNHLY and CDR2 FYNNEI. V shed 7 bases, J shed 2 bases, and the junction held 3 bases outside the gene matches. CDR3 length: 13 amino acids. CDR3 DNA: TGTGCCAGCAAAATAGCGGGGGCCTACGAGCAGTACTTC. Its translation is CASKIAGAYEQYF.

V gene TRBV4-1 combines with J gene TRBJ2-7, with TRBD2 matching 13 bases. With V trimmed by 0 bases and J by 0 bases, 8 bases remained unmatched. The germline CDR1 and CDR2 sequences are MGHRA and YSYEKL. There are 19 residues in the CDR3. The CDR3 here is CASSQDPGGTSGTSYEQYF. Written as DNA, the CDR3 is TGCGCCAGCAGCCAAGATCCGGGAGGGACTAGCGGGACCTCCTACGAGCAGTACTTC.

J is TRBJ1-2 and V is TRBV23-1; weak D call: TRBD1 (6 bases). TRBV23-1 is an ORF, with its function uncertain. The CDR3 covers 14 residues. The V end was cut by 6 bases, the J end by 5 bases, with 16 bases between. DNA of the CDR3: TGCGCCAGCAGCCGCGGACAGCGAGGATATGGCTACACCTTC. It translates to CASSRGQRGYGYTF.

The chain combines TRBV7-6 with TRBJ2-2; 8 bases agree with TRBD1. The V segment lost 4 bases and the J segment 7 bases; nucleotides outside the gene matches: 8. CDR1 is SGHVS, CDR2 FNYEAQ, per germline. This CDR3 spans 15 amino acids. The CDR3 protein is CASSSQDRAGGELFF. In DNA form, the CDR3 reads TGTGCCAGCAGCTCTCAGGACAGGGCGGGCGGGGAGCTGTTTTTT.

There are a few counts of this clone. The J gene is TRBJ1-6, the V gene TRBV2; D unclear. Germline V CDR1 and CDR2: SNHLY, FYNNEI. This CDR3 has 15 residues. V was pared by 0 bases and J by 4 bases, with 7 bases between. The CDR3 DNA reads as TGTGCCAGCAGTGAAGCGCTCCCGTATAATTCACCCCTCCACTTT. Translated: CASSEALPYNSPLHF.

CDR3 nucleotide sequence: TGCGCCAGCAGCCCCGAAGGCCGAGAGACCCAGTACTTC. Residues: CASSPEGRETQYF. V gene TRBV4-1 combines with J gene TRBJ2-5; no clear D gene. V gave up 4 bases and J gave up 4 bases, with 10 bases separating them. The germline gives CDR1 MGHRA, CDR2 YSYEKL. The CDR3 is made up of 13 amino acids.

The chain combines TRBV6-1 with TRBJ2-5; TRBD2 agrees at 9 bases. In germline, CDR1 is MNHNS, CDR2 SASEGT. J was trimmed by 4 bases and V by 1 base; bases with no gene match: 10. This CDR3 spans 17 amino acids. Here the CDR3 DNA reads TGTGCCAGCAGTGAAGGTATGCGGCGGGAGGGCCGAGAGACCCAGTACTTC. This translates into CASSEGMRREGRETQYF.

The chain employs TRBV7-2 and TRBJ2-3, with no clear D. Trimming stripped 1 base from V and 5 bases from J, with 7 bases between. Germline V CDR1 and CDR2: SGHTA, FQGNSA. The CDR3 covers 13 residues. The CDR3 nucleotides are TGTGCCAGCAGCTTAGGTTGGCGAGATACGCAGTATTTT. It specifies CASSLGWRDTQYF.

V and J are TRBV28 and TRBJ2-2; D perhaps matches TRBD2 (5 bases). The CDR3 contains 19 residues. Trimming pared 7 bases from V and 0 bases from J, leaving 24 bases between. Germline values: CDR1 MDHEN, CDR2 SYDVKM. The CDR3 sequence is CASTFKRIRWGANTGELFF. The CDR3 nucleotides read TGTGCCAGCACATTCAAGCGCATTAGGTGGGGAGCGAACACCGGGGAGCTGTTTTTT.

This clone was observed a few times. The V gene is TRBV5-4, the J gene TRBJ2-3; 8 nucleotides align to TRBD2. Germline V gene sequence: CDR1 SGHNT, CDR2 YYREEE (reference sequence). Germline trimming cut 0 bases from V and 4 bases from J; bases unmatched to any gene: 7. This CDR3 spans 16 amino acids. The CDR3: CASSLALGGESDTQYF. The CDR3 coding sequence is TGTGCCAGCAGCTTGGCCCTCGGGGGGGAATCAGATACGCAGTATTTT. Drawing the rest from reference TRBV5-4 and TRBJ2-3, the complete variable domain is ETGVTQSPTHLIKTRGQQVTLRCSSQSGHNTVSWYQQALGQGPQFIFQYYREEENGRGNFPPRFSGLQFPNYSSELNVNALELDDSALYLCASSLALGGESDTQYFGPGTRLTVL.

As concerns this clone: Other nucleotide sequences from this sample produce the same CDR3. The chain employs TRBV28 and TRBJ2-1; 9 nucleotides align to TRBD1. J was trimmed by 1 base and V by 4 bases; bases with no gene match: 5. Per germline, CDR1 MDHEN and CDR2 SYDVKM. This CDR3 contains 16 residues. The CDR3 DNA reads TGTGCCAGCAGTTCTTCCGGGACAGGGTCCTACAATGAGCAGTTCTTC. Translated, it gives CASSSSGTGSYNEQFF.

The chain links TRBV5-1 to TRBJ1-1, with D uncertain. The CDR3 sequence is 16 residues long. The germline V gene encodes CDR1 SGHRS and CDR2 YFSETQ. The V end was cut by 0 bases, the J end by 0 bases, with 12 bases between. CDR3 sequence reads: CASSLVGGLLNTEAFF. CDR3 bases: TGCGCCAGCAGCTTGGTGGGTGGATTACTGAACACTGAAGCTTTCTTT. Variable domain in full (rest from reference TRBV5-1 and TRBJ1-1): KAGVTQTPRYLIKTRGQQVTLSCSPISGHRSVSWYQQTPGQGLQFLFEYFSETQRNKGNFPGRFSGRQFSNSRSEMNVSTLELGDSALYLCASSLVGGLLNTEAFFGQGTRLTVV.

The rearrangement links TRBV6-2 or TRBV6-3 to TRBJ2-7, with 8 bases that match TRBD1. V shed 1 base, J shed 2 bases, and the junction held 1 base outside the gene matches. Germline CDR1 is MNHEY and CDR2 is SVGEGT. The CDR3 is made up of 14 amino acids. The CDR3 nucleotides are TGTGCCAGCAGTTACTTGGACAGGGCCTACGAGCAGTACTTC. Amino acids: CASSYLDRAYEQYF.

V and J are TRBV27 and TRBJ2-7; a possible D gene is TRBD2 (6 bases). Germline CDR1 and CDR2: MNHEY and SMNVEV (reference sequence). Trimming removed 0 bases from V and 6 bases from J, with 9 bases in between. The CDR3 runs 13 residues. CDR3 DNA sequence: TGTGCCAGCAGTTTATCGTTCGGGGGCGAGCAGTACTTC. Its translation: CASSLSFGGEQYF.

V and J are TRBV6-1 and TRBJ2-1, with 9 bases aligning to TRBD2. CDR1 and CDR2 (germline): MNHNS, SASEGT. This CDR3 has 11 amino acids. V gave up 3 bases and J gave up 13 bases; unmatched junction bases: 1. CDR3 residues: CASSDSGGQFF. In DNA, the CDR3 is TGTGCCAGCAGTGATAGCGGGGGTCAGTTCTTC.

This clone was counted a few times. CDR3 protein: CASSEVLVGSNSPLHF. The CDR3 bases are TGTGCCAGCAGTGAAGTCTTGGTGGGCAGTAATTCACCCCTCCACTTT. This sequence joins TRBV2 and TRBJ1-6, with D unresolved. Per the germline V gene, CDR1 is SNHLY and CDR2 is FYNNEI. The CDR3 consists of 16 residues. The germline V and J ends were trimmed by 1 base and 6 bases, with 13 bases remaining between them.

The chain couples TRBV5-1 to TRBJ1-4; D not resolved. V lost 4 bases and J 8 bases, leaving 12 bases between the germline ends. Germline CDR1 is SGHRS and CDR2 is YFSETQ. There are 13 residues in the CDR3. CDR3 DNA: TGCGCCAGCAGCGCCGTTTCATCAGAAAAACTGTTTTTT. Its translation is CASSAVSSEKLFF.

The chain recombines TRBV5-8 with TRBJ2-3, with 11 bases lining up with TRBD2. This CDR3 has 16 amino acids. The V and J ends lost 4 bases and 1 base, in that order; junction bases with no gene match: 5. Germline CDR1 SGHTS, CDR2 YDEGEE. The DNA for the CDR3 is TGTGCCAGCAGCCCCGGGACTAGCGGAGGCACAGATACGCAGTATTTT. Translating it yields CASSPGTSGGTDTQYF.

The rearrangement uses TRBV6-6 and TRBJ1-1; 9 nucleotides agree with TRBD1. The CDR3 totals 15 residues. CDR1 and CDR2 (germline): MNHNY, SVGAGI (reference sequence). Trimming at V came to 6 bases and at J to 3 bases, leaving 8 bases not matched to a gene. In DNA, the CDR3 is TGTGCCAGCAGCCCTACAGGGGGCGAATACACTGAAGCTTTCTTT. Protein product: CASSPTGGEYTEAFF.

The rearrangement links TRBV5-4 to TRBJ2-5; TRBD2 matches at 9 bases. V trimming: 2 bases; J trimming: 5 bases; junction bases outside the gene matches: 4. From germline, CDR1 is SGHNT and CDR2 YYREEE (reference sequence). The CDR3 loop spans 14 amino acids. The CDR3 DNA follows: TGTGCCAGCAGCTTCGGCGGGGGGGAGGAGACCCAGTACTTC. As protein: CASSFGGGEETQYF.

The chain combines TRBV20-1 with TRBJ2-5; 8 bases align to TRBD1. Germline CDR1 reads DFQATT; CDR2 reads SNEGSKA (reference sequence). After removal of 3 bases from V and 5 bases from J, the junction contained 8 bases not matched to a gene. The CDR3 sequence is 14 residues long. As DNA, the CDR3 is TGCAGTGCTAGTTCGGGCAGGGGGCTGGAGACCCAGTACTTC. Its protein is CSASSGRGLETQYF.

This rearrangement joins TRBV28 to TRBJ2-1, with TRBD1 identical over 8 bases. The trim removed 1 base at V and 2 bases at J, leaving 4 bases unmatched. The CDR3 has 16 residues. Germline loops: CDR1 MDHEN, CDR2 SYDVKM. CDR3 coding DNA: TGTGCCAGCAGTTTATCGACAGGGGAAGCCTACAATGAGCAGTTCTTC. Translating gives CASSLSTGEAYNEQFF.

The V gene is TRBV11-2, the J gene TRBJ2-2, with no clear D. The germline V gene encodes CDR1 SGHAT and CDR2 FQNNGV. This CDR3 is built from 14 residues. Trimming cost V 5 bases and J 6 bases, with 13 bases left between them. CDR3 in amino acids: CASSEVRVAGELFF. CDR3 bases: TGTGCCAGCAGCGAGGTTAGGGTGGCCGGGGAGCTGTTTTTT.

V gene TRBV7-9 combines with J gene TRBJ2-3; unclear D gene. Trimming removed 6 bases at V and 0 bases at J, with 10 bases between. The CDR3 covers 14 residues. The germline gives CDR1 SEHNR, CDR2 FQNEAQ (reference sequence). CDR3 loop: CASRRISSTDTQYF. The CDR3 nucleotides are TGTGCCAGCAGAAGGATCTCTAGCACAGATACGCAGTATTTT. Variable domain in full (rest from reference TRBV7-9 and TRBJ2-3): DTGVSQNPRHKITKRGQNVTFRCDPISEHNRLYWYRQTLGQGPEFLTYFQNEAQLEKSRLLSDRFSAERPKGSFSTLEIQRTEQGDSAMYLCASRRISSTDTQYFGPGTRLTVL.

The J gene is TRBJ2-7, the V gene TRBV5-6, with unresolved D. From germline, CDR1 is SGHDT and CDR2 YYEEEE. V lost 1 base, J lost 2 bases, and 13 bases lay in between. The CDR3 has 15 amino acids. CDR3 loop: CASSLHGEGAYEQYF. The CDR3 DNA follows: TGTGCCAGCAGCTTGCACGGTGAAGGAGCCTACGAGCAGTACTTC.

The chain carries TRBV20-1 and TRBJ2-3; D tentatively reads TRBD1 or TRBD2 (6 bases each). The CDR3 has 11 amino acids. Trimming took 5 bases from V and 5 from J, leaving 8 bases between them. CDR1 and CDR2 from the germline V gene are DFQATT and SNEGSKA (reference sequence). CDR3 protein: CSAEGGDTQYF. The CDR3 nucleotides are TGCAGTGCTGAGGGGGGAGATACGCAGTATTTT.